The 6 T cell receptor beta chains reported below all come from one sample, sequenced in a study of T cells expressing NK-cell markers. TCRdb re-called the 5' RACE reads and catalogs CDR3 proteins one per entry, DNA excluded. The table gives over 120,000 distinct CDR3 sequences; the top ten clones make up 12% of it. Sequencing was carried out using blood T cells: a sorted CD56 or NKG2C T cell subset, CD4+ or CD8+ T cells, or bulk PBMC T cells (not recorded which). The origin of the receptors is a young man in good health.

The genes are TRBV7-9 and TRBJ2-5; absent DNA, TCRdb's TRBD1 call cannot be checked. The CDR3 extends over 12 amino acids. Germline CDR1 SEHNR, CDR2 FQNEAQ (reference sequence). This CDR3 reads CASSRPSETQYF.

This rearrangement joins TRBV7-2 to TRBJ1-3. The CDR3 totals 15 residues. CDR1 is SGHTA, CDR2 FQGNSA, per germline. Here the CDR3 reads CASSPDLASGNTIYF. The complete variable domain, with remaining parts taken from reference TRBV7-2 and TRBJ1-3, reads GAGVSQSPSNKVTEKGKDVELRCDPISGHTALYWYRQSLGQGLEFLIYFQGNSAPDKSGLPSDRFSAERTGGSVSTLTIQRTQQEDSAVYLCASSPDLASGNTIYFGEGSWLTVV.

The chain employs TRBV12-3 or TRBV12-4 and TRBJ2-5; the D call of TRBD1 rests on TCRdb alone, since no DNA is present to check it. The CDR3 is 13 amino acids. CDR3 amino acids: CASIQTGGETQYF.

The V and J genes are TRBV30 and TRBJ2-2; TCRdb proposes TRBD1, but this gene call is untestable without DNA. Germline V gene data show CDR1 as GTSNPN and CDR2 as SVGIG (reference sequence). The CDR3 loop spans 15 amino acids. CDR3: CAWSKSTGSTGELFF.

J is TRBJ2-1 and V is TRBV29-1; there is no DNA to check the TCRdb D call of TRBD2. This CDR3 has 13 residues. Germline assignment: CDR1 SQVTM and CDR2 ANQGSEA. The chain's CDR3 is CSGLAGVSNEQFF.

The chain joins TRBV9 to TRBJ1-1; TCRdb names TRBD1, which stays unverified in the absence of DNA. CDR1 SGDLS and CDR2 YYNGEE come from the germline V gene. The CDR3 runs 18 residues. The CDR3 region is CASSVGGGPSVANTEAFF.